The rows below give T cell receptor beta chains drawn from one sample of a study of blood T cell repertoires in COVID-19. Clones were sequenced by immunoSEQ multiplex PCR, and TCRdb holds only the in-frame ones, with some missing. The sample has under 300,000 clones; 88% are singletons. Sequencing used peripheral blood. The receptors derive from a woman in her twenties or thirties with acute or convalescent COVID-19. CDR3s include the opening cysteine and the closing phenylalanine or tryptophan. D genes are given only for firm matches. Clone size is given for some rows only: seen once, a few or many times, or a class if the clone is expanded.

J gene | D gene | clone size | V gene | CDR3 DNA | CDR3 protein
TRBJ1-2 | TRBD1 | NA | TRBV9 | TGTGCCAGCAGTCTAGCAGTACAGGGGACCTATGGCTACACCTTC | CASSLAVQGTYGYTF
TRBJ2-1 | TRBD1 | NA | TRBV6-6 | TGTGCCAGCAGTTACTCGATGACAGGGGAGAATGAGCAGTTCTTC | CASSYSMTGENEQFF
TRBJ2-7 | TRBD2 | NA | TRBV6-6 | TGTGCCAGCAGGTCGGGGGGATACTACGAGCAGTACTTC | CASRSGGYYEQYF
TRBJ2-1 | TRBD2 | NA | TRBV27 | TGTGCCAGCAGCCCGGGACTAGCGGGAAGTCGTGAGCAGTTCTTC | CASSPGLAGSREQFF
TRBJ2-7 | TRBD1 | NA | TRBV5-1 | TGCGCCAGCAGCTTGGAGGGACAGGGCACCTACGAGCAGTACTTC | CASSLEGQGTYEQYF
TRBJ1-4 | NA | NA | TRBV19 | TGTGCCAGTAGACCGGGACAAAAAAGGGAAAAACTGTTTTTT | CASRPGQKREKLFF
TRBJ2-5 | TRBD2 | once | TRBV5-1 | TGCGCCAGCAGCCTTCGACCGGGAGGGCAAGAGACCCAGTACTTC | CASSLRPGGQETQYF
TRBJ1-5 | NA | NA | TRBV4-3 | TGCGCCAGCAGCCAAAACGGGGGTGTTGGCAATCAGCCCCAGCATTTT | CASSQNGGVGNQPQHF
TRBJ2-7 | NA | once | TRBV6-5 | TGTGCCAGCAGTTCGTCAGGGTGGTCCTACGAGCAGTACTTC | CASSSSGWSYEQYF
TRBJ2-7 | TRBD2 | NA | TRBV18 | TGTGCCAGCTCACCAGGGACTAGCGCGAGGACCTACGAGCAGTACTTC | CASSPGTSARTYEQYF
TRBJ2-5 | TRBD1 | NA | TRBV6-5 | TGTGCCAGCAGTCAGGGGACAGGGGGCTTGGAGACCCAGTACTTC | CASSQGTGGLETQYF
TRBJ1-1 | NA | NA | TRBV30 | TGTGCCTGGAGTTTCGAGCTCAAGAGCACTGAAGCTTTCTTT | CAWSFELKSTEAFF
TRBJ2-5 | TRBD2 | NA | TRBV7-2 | TGTGCCAGCAGCGTCCAGGGACTAGCGGGAGGGGAGACCCAGTACTTC | CASSVQGLAGGETQYF
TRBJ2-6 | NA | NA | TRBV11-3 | TGTGCCAGCAGCCTACCGAGGCGGGGCTCTGGGGCCAACGTCCTGACTTTC | CASSLPRRGSGANVLTF
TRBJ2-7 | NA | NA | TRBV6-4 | TGTGCCAGCAGTGACTCGAGTACGGCAGGGCCCCTCTACGAGCAGTACTTC | CASSDSSTAGPLYEQYF
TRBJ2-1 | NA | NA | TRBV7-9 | TGTGCCAGCAGCTTCTCCGGGAGCTTCTTAGATGAGCAGTTCTTC | CASSFSGSFLDEQFF
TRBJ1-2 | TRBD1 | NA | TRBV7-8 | TGTGCCAGCAGCATGACGGGACAGGGATTTAGTAGCTACACCTTC | CASSMTGQGFSSYTF
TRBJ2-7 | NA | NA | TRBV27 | TGTGCCAGCAGTGCCTGGGACAAGAGCTCCTACGAGCAGTACTTC | CASSAWDKSSYEQYF
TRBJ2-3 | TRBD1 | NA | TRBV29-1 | TGCAGCGTTGAAGATCCCAGAGGACAGGGTAGGACAGATACGCAGTATTTT | CSVEDPRGQGRTDTQYF
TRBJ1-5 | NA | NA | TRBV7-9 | TGTGCCAGCAGCTTAGCTCCCGCGGGGCAGGGTCCATCGGCCCAGCATTTT | CASSLAPAGQGPSAQHF
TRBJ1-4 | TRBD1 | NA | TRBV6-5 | TGTGCCAGCAGTTACTTGACAGGGGGTAATGAAAAACTGTTTTTT | CASSYLTGGNEKLFF
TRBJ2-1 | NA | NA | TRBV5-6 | TGTGCCAGCACCCCGGACGGGGATGAGCAGTTCTTC | CASTPDGDEQFF
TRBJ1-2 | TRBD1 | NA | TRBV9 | TGTGCCAGCAGCGTAGTTCCGGGACAGGGAGGCTACACCTTC | CASSVVPGQGGYTF
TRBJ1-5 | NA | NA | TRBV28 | TGTGCCAGCAGCGATCCCGGACAGACGCCTTCTGGCAATCAGCCCCAGCATTTT | CASSDPGQTPSGNQPQHF
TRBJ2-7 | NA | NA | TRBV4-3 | TGCGCCAGCAGCCAAGGAGGAGGAACCTACGAGCAGTACTTC | CASSQGGGTYEQYF
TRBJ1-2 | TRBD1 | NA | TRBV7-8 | TGTGCCAGCAGCTTACTCTCACAGGGGGGTGGCTACACCTTC | CASSLLSQGGGYTF
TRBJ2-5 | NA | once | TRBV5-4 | TGTGCCAGCAGCTTGGCCACTAGGCAAGAGACCCAGTACTTC | CASSLATRQETQYF
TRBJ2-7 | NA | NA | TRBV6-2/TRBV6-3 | TGTGCCAGCAGTTACCCCCCTTCTAGCCCGGGCGAGCAGTACTTC | CASSYPPSSPGEQYF
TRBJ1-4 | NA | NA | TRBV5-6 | TGTGCCAGCAGCTTGAGGGCGGGGATTGCAACTAATGAAAAACTGTTTTTT | CASSLRAGIATNEKLFF
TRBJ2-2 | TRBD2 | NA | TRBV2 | TGTGCCAGTGCTGGGGGGGCGAACACCGGGGAGCTGTTTTTT | CASAGGANTGELFF
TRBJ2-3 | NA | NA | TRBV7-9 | TGTGCCAGCTCCCGCGGGACCACAGATACGCAGTATTTT | CASSRGTTDTQYF